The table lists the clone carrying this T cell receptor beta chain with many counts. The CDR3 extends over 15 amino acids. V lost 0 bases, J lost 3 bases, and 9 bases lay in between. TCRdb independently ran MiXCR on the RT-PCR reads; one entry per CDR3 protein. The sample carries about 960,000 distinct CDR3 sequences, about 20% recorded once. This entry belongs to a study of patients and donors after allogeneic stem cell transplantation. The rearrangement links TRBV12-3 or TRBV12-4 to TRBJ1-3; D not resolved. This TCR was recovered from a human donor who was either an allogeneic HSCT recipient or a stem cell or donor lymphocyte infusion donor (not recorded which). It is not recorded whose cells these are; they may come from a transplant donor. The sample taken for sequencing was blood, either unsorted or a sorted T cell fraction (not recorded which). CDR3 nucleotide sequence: TGTGCCAGCAGTTTAGCCGGACTTGGTGGAAACACCATATATTTT. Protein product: CASSLAGLGGNTIYF.